Below, 13 T cell receptor beta chains from the same sample are listed, as sequenced in a study of blood T cell repertoires in COVID-19. TCRdb's copy holds only in-frame clones and misses some; the assay was immunoSEQ multiplex PCR. The table has 300,000 to 450,000 clones, over 75% seen once. The sample was peripheral blood. The source is a woman in her 30s with COVID-19, enrolled during active disease.

The chain joins TRBV4-1 to TRBJ1-2; D gene ambiguous. V was shortened by 4 bases and J by 2 bases, with 11 bases between the two germline ends. This CDR3 spans 14 amino acids. CDR1 is MGHRA, CDR2 YSYEKL, per germline. The CDR3 loop reads CASSRESRNYGYTF. As DNA, the CDR3 is TGCGCCAGCAGCCGGGAGAGTCGGAACTATGGCTACACCTTC.

This clone was detected a few times. V is TRBV19 and J is TRBJ2-5; the D gene is possibly TRBD2 (5 bases). V shed 10 bases and J shed 0 bases, with 15 bases lying between them. Germline lookup yields CDR1 LNHDA and CDR2 SQIVND (reference sequence). This CDR3 spans 14 amino acids. The CDR3 DNA follows: TGTGCCACCCGAAGGGCGGGCAACCAAGAGACCCAGTACTTC. This translates into CATRRAGNQETQYF.

The V and J genes are TRBV6-2 or TRBV6-3 and TRBJ1-1; 10 positions agree with TRBD1. V was clipped by 6 bases and J by 1 base; unmatched bases: 5. Per the germline V gene, CDR1 is MNHEY and CDR2 is SVGEGT. This CDR3 has 15 residues. The chain's CDR3 is CASRYGDRGNTEAFF. The CDR3, as DNA: TGTGCCAGCAGGTACGGGGACAGGGGGAACACTGAAGCTTTCTTT.

J is TRBJ2-4 and V is TRBV11-2; D might be TRBD1 (6 bases). The CDR3 is 15 residues long. CDR1 is SGHAT, CDR2 FQNNGV, per germline. V was clipped by 6 bases and J by 2 bases, with 14 bases between them. CDR3 loop: CASSKLQGSKNIQYF. In DNA form, the CDR3 reads TGTGCCAGCAGTAAATTACAGGGCTCCAAAAACATTCAGTACTTC.

The rearrangement joins TRBV2 to TRBJ1-4, with D perhaps TRBD1 (5 bases). The length of the CDR3 is 14 residues. The ends were cut back, 4 bases at V and 4 bases at J, with 10 bases in the middle. Germline V CDR1 and CDR2: SNHLY, FYNNEI. The DNA of the CDR3 is TGTGCCAGCAGTGTGGGGGGTCATAATGAAAAACTGTTTTTT. Its translation is CASSVGGHNEKLFF.

The CDR3: CASSSSRGQETQYF. In DNA form, the CDR3 reads TGCGCCAGCAGCTCTTCCCGCGGCCAAGAGACCCAGTACTTC. The genes are TRBV5-1 and TRBJ2-5, with D unresolved. This CDR3 contains 14 residues. V dropped 3 bases and J dropped 1 base, with 10 bases sitting between them. Germline lookup yields CDR1 SGHRS and CDR2 YFSETQ.

J is TRBJ2-1 and V is TRBV4-3; TRBD2 is a possible D gene (6 bases). Germline CDR1 and CDR2: LGHNA and YSLEER. This CDR3 is 18 amino acids long. Trimming shortened V by 0 bases and J by 6 bases, and 21 bases separated the two germline ends. CDR3 sequence: CASSQDPGTSHGSNEQFF. The CDR3 DNA reads TGCGCCAGCAGCCAAGACCCAGGAACTAGCCATGGGTCCAATGAGCAGTTCTTC.

The chain links TRBV19 to TRBJ1-5, with a weak D call TRBD1 (5 bases). CDR3 length: 13 residues. Germline CDR1 and CDR2: LNHDA and SQIVND (reference sequence). Trimming took off 5 bases at V and 3 bases at J, with 8 bases between the two ends. The CDR3 DNA sequence: TGTGCCAGTAGTGACAGCCTCAATCAGCCCCAGCATTTT. Its protein product is CASSDSLNQPQHF.

J is TRBJ1-5 and V is TRBV5-1, with D possibly being TRBD1 (5 bases). CDR3 size: 15 residues. Between the trimmed V and J ends, which lost 0 bases and 0 bases, there was a span of 7 bases. Germline V gives CDR1 SGHRS, CDR2 YFSETQ. The CDR3 DNA sequence: TGCGCCAGCAGCTTGGGTCAGGGTAGCAATCAGCCCCAGCATTTT. It yields the protein CASSLGQGSNQPQHF.

This chain links TRBV5-1 with TRBJ2-7; D ambiguous. The germline CDR1 and CDR2 sequences are SGHRS and YFSETQ. The V end was cut by 2 bases, the J end by 0 bases, with 3 bases between. CDR3 length equals 12 residues. This CDR3 reads CASSFSSYEQYF. DNA for the CDR3: TGCGCCAGCAGCTTTAGCTCCTACGAGCAGTACTTC. Variable domain in full (rest from reference TRBV5-1 and TRBJ2-7): KAGVTQTPRYLIKTRGQQVTLSCSPISGHRSVSWYQQTPGQGLQFLFEYFSETQRNKGNFPGRFSGRQFSNSRSEMNVSTLELGDSALYLCASSFSSYEQYFGPGTRLTVT.

V is TRBV24-1 and J is TRBJ2-2; maybe TRBD1 (6 bases). The CDR3 covers 16 residues. CDR1 is KGHDR and CDR2 is SFDVKD in the germline V gene. V was trimmed by 0 bases and J by 0 bases, leaving 7 bases between them. CDR3 region: CATSDLKGANTGELFF. The CDR3 DNA is TGTGCCACCAGTGATTTGAAGGGGGCGAACACCGGGGAGCTGTTTTTT.

The J gene is TRBJ2-3, the V gene TRBV30; 12 nucleotides line up with TRBD2. The CDR3 totals 14 residues. V trimming: 1 base; J trimming: 4 bases; junction bases outside the gene matches: 0. Per the germline V gene, CDR1 is GTSNPN and CDR2 is SVGIG (reference sequence). The DNA for the CDR3 is TGTGCCTGGAGTGGACTAGCGGGAGCAGATACGCAGTATTTT. It encodes CAWSGLAGADTQYF.

The gene calls are TRBV19 and TRBJ1-2; 9 nucleotides align to TRBD1. CDR1 LNHDA and CDR2 SQIVND come from the germline V gene (reference sequence). The CDR3 totals 15 residues. Trimming removed 5 bases from V and 4 bases from J; junction bases left unmatched: 8. In nucleotides, the CDR3 is TGTGCCAGTAGTCCACACCAGACAGGGGGCTATGGCTACACCTTC. Encoded protein: CASSPHQTGGYGYTF.